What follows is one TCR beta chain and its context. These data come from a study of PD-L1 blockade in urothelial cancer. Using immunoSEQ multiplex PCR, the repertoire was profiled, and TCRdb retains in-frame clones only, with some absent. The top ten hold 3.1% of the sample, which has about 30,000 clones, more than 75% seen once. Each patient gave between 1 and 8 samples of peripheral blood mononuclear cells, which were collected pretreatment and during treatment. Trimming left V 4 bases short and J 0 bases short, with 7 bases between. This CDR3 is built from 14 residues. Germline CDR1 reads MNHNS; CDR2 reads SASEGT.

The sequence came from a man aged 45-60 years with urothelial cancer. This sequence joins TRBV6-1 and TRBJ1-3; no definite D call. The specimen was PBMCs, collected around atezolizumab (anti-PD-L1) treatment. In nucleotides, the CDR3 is TGTGCCAGCAGTGCCCTCTCCTCTGGAAACACCATATATTTT. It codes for CASSALSSGNTIYF.